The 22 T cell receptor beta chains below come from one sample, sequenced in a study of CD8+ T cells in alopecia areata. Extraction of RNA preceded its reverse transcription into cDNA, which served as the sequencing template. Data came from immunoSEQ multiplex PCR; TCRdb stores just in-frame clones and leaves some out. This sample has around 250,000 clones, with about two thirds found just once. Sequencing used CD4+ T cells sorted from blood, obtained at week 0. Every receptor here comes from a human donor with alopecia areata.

The CDR3 bases are TGTGCCTGGACGGGACAGTATAACTATGGCTACACCTTC. It is translated as CAWTGQYNYGYTF. The rearrangement joins TRBV30 to TRBJ1-2, with 7 bases identical to TRBD1. Trimming removed 4 bases from V and 1 base from J; junction bases left unmatched: 3. This CDR3 has 13 amino acids. Germline V lookup: CDR1 GTSNPN, CDR2 SVGIG (reference sequence).

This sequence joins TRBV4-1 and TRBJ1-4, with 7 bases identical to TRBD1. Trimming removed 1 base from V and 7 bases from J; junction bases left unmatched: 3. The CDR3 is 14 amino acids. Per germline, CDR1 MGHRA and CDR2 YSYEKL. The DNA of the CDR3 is TGCGCCAGCAGCCAAGGACAGGGCGGTGAAAAACTGTTTTTT. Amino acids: CASSQGQGGEKLFF.

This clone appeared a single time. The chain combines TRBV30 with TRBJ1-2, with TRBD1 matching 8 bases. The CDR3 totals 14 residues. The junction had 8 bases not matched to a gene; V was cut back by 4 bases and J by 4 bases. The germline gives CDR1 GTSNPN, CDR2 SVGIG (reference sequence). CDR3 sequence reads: CAWTSRGRSYGYTF. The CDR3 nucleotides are TGTGCCTGGACTAGCAGGGGGCGTTCCTATGGCTACACCTTC.

CDR3 sequence reads: CACQKGANVLTF. CDR3 DNA sequence: TGTGCCTGCCAGAAGGGGGCCAACGTCCTGACTTTC. The chain uses TRBV30 and TRBJ2-6; D gene ambiguous. This CDR3 has 12 amino acids. V shed 6 bases and J shed 4 bases, with 7 bases lying between them. Germline-derived CDR1 and CDR2 are GTSNPN and SVGIG (reference sequence).

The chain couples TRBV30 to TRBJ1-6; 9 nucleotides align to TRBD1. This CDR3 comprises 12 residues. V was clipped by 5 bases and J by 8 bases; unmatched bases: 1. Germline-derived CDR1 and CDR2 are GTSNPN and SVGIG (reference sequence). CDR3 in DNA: TGTGCCTGGGACAGGGGGGATTCACCCCTCCACTTT. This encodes CAWDRGDSPLHF.

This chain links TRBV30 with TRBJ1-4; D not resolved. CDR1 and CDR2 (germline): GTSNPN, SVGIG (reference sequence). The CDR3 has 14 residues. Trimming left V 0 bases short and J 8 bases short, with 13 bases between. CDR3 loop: CAWSVHTLKEKLFF. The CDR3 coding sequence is TGTGCCTGGAGTGTCCACACTCTGAAAGAAAAACTGTTTTTT.

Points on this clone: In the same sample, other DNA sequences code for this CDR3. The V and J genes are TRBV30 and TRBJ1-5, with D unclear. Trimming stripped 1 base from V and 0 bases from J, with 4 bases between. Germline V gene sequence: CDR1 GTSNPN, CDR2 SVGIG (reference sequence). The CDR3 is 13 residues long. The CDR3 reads CAWSGSSNQPQHF. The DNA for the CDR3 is TGTGCCTGGAGTGGAAGTAGCAATCAGCCCCAGCATTTT.

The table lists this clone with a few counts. The CDR3: CASSLGGPAPSQFF. Here the CDR3 DNA reads TGTGCCAGCAGCTTGGGGGGTCCAGCGCCATCGCAGTTCTTC. The V gene is TRBV11-1, the J gene TRBJ2-1, with D possibly matching TRBD2 (6 bases). The germline gives CDR1 SGHAT, CDR2 FQDESV (reference sequence). With 3 bases removed from V and 12 bases from J, the gap between germline ends came to 18 bases. The CDR3 runs 14 residues.

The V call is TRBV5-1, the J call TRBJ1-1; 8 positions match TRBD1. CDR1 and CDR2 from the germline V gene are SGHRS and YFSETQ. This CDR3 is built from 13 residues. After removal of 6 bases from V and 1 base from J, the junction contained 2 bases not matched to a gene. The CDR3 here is CASTGTGNTEAFF. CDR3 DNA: TGCGCCAGCACCGGGACAGGGAACACTGAAGCTTTCTTT.

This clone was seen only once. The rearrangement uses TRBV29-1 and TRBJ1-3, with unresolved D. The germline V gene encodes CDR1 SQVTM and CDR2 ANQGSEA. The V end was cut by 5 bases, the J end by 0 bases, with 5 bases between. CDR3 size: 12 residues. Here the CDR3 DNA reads TGCAGCGTTCGACTCTCTGGAAACACCATATATTTT. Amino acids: CSVRLSGNTIYF. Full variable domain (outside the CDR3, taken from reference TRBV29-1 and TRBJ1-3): SAVISQKPSRDICQRGTSLTIQCQVDSQVTMMFWYRQQPGQSLTLIATANQGSEATYESGFVIDKFPISRPNLTFSTLTVSNMSPEDSSIYLCSVRLSGNTIYFGEGSWLTVV.

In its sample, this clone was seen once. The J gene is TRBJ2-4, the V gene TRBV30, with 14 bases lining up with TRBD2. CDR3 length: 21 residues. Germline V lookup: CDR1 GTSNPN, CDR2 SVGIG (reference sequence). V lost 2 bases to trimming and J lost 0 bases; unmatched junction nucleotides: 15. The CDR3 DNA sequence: TGTGCCTGGAGTCGGACTAGCGGGGGGTCCGCCGGTAATCTAGCCAAAAACATTCAGTACTTC. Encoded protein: CAWSRTSGGSAGNLAKNIQYF.

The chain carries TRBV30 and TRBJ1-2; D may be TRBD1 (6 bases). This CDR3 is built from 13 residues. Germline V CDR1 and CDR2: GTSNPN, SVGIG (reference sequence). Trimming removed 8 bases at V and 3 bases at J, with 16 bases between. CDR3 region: CARRNRADYGYTF. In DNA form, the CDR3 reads TGTGCCCGACGCAACAGGGCTGACTATGGCTACACCTTC.

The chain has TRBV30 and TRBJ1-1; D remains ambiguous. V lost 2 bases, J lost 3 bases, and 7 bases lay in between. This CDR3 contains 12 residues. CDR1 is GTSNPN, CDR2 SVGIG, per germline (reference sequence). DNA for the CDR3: TGTGCCTGGAGTATGTGGGACACTGAAGCTTTCTTT. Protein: CAWSMWDTEAFF.

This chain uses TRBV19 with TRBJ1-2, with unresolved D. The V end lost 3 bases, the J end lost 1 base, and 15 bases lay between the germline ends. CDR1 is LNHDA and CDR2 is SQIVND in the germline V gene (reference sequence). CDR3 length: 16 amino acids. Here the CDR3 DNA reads TGTGCCAGTAGTATCGGGCTGGAGGGTATTAACTATGGCTACACCTTC. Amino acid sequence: CASSIGLEGINYGYTF. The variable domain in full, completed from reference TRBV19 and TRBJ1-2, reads DGGITQSPKYLFRKEGQNVTLSCEQNLNHDAMYWYRQDPGQGLRLIYYSQIVNDFQKGDIAEGYSVSREKKESFPLTVTSAQKNPTAFYLCASSIGLEGINYGYTFGSGTRLTVV.

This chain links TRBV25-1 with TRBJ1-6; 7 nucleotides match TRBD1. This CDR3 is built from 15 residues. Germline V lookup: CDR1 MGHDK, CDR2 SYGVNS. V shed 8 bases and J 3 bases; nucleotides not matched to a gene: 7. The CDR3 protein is CASSTGMNYNSPLHF. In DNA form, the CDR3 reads TGTGCCAGCTCGACAGGGATGAACTATAATTCACCCCTCCACTTT.

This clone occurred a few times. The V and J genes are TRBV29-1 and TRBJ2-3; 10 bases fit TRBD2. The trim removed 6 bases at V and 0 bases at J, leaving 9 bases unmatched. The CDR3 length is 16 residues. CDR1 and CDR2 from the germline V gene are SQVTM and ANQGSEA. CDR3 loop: CSVRGLASSSTDTQYF. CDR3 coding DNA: TGCAGCGTAAGGGGACTAGCGAGTTCTAGCACAGATACGCAGTATTTT.

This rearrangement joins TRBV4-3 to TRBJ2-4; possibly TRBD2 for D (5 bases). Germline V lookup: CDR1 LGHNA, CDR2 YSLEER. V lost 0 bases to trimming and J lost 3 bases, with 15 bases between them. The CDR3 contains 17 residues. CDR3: CASSQDSGSGSKNIQYF. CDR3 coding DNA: TGCGCCAGCAGCCAAGATTCGGGCTCTGGGAGCAAAAACATTCAGTACTTC.

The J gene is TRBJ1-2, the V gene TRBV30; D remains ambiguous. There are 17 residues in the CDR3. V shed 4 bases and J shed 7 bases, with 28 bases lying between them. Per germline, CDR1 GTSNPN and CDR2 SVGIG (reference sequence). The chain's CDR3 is CAWTTRRDGVLDSGYTF. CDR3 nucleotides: TGTGCCTGGACGACGAGGAGGGATGGGGTGCTTGATTCTGGCTACACCTTC.

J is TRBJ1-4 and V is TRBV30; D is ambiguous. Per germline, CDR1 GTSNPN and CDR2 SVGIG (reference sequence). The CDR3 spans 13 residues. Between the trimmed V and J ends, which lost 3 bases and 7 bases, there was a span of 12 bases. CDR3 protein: CAWSGLDGEKLFF. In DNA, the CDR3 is TGTGCCTGGAGCGGGTTGGATGGTGAAAAACTGTTTTTT.

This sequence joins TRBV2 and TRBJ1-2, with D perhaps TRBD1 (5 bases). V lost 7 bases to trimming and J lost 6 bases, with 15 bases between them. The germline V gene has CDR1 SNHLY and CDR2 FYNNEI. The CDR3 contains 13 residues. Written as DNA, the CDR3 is TGTGCCAGCACTCAGACAGACTTGGATGGCTACACCTTC. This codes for CASTQTDLDGYTF.

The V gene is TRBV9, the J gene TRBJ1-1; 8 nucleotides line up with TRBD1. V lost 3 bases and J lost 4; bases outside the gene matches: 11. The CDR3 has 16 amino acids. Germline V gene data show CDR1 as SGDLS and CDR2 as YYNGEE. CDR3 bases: TGTGCCAGCAGCGCGCACCTGACAGGGGAGATCACTGAAGCTTTCTTT. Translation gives CASSAHLTGEITEAFF.

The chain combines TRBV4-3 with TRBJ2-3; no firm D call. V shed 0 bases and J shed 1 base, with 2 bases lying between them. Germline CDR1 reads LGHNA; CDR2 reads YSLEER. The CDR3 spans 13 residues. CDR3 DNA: TGCGCCAGCAGCCAAGAAGGCACAGATACGCAGTATTTT. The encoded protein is CASSQEGTDTQYF.